The 3 T cell receptor beta chains presented below share a single source sample, sequenced in a study of T cells after posttransplantation cyclophosphamide. TCRdb keeps only in-frame clones here, not all; method: immunoSEQ multiplex PCR. The sample carries about 32,000 clones, around 90% recorded once. Cells defined as naive were viable CD3+CD4+ or CD3+CD8+ and CCR7+CD45RA+CD45RO-CD95-CD27+CD28+. Source material: naive CD4+ T cells sorted from blood. These receptors were taken from a young man in good health and a related stem cell transplant donor.

The rearrangement links TRBV28 to TRBJ2-7, with TRBD1 matching 10 bases. V lost 2 bases to trimming and J lost 5 bases; unmatched junction nucleotides: 6. Per the germline V gene, CDR1 is MDHEN and CDR2 is SYDVKM. The CDR3 totals 15 residues. CDR3 DNA: TGTGCCAGCAGTTTACCGGGACAGGGGTTCGACGAGCAGTACTTC. Translation gives CASSLPGQGFDEQYF.

The chain has TRBV5-1 and TRBJ2-5, with 7 bases lining up with TRBD1. This CDR3 has 14 amino acids. Per the germline V gene, CDR1 is SGHRS and CDR2 is YFSETQ. With V trimmed by 0 bases and J by 2 bases, 1 base remained unmatched. The chain's CDR3 is CASSLGTGQETQYF. As DNA, the CDR3 is TGCGCCAGCAGCTTGGGGACAGGTCAAGAGACCCAGTACTTC. Combining the CDR3 with reference TRBV5-1 and TRBJ2-5 gives the whole variable domain KAGVTQTPRYLIKTRGQQVTLSCSPISGHRSVSWYQQTPGQGLQFLFEYFSETQRNKGNFPGRFSGRQFSNSRSEMNVSTLELGDSALYLCASSLGTGQETQYFGPGTRLLVL.

This CDR3 reads CSVTVTGNEQFF. The CDR3 region has the DNA TGCAGCGTTACCGTGACAGGGAATGAGCAGTTCTTC. This sequence joins TRBV29-1 and TRBJ2-1, with TRBD1 identical over 7 bases. Germline V gene data show CDR1 as SQVTM and CDR2 as ANQGSEA. Trimming removed 5 bases from V and 7 bases from J; junction bases left unmatched: 5. CDR3 length: 12 residues.